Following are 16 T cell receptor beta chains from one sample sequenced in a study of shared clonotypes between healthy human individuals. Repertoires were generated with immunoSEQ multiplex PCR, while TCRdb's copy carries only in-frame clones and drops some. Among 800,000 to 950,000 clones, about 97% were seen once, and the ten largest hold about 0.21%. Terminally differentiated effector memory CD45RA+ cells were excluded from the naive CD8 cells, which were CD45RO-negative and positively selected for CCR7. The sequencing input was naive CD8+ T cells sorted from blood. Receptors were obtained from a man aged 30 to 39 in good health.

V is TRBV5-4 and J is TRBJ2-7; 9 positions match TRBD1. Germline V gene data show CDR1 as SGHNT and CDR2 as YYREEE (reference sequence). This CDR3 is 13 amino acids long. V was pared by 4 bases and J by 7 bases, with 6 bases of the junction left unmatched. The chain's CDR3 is CASSSRDREEQYF. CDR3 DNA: TGTGCCAGCAGCAGCCGGGACAGGGAGGAGCAGTACTTC.

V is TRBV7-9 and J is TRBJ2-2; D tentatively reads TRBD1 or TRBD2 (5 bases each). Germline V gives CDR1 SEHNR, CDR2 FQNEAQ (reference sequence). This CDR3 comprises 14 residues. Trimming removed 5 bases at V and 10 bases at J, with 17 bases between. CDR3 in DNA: TGTGCCAGCAGCCACCGGGACCGCGGCGTGGAGCTGTTTTTT. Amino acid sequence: CASSHRDRGVELFF.

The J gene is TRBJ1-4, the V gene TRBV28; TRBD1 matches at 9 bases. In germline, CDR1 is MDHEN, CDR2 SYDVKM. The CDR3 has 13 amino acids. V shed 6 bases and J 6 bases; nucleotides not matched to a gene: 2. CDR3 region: CASSDRGDEKLFF. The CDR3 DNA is TGTGCCAGCAGCGACAGGGGGGATGAAAAACTGTTTTTT.

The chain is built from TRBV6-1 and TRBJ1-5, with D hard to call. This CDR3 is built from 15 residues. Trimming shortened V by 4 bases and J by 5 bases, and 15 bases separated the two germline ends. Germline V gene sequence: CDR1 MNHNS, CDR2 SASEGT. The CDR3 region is CASSVSRETYQPQHF. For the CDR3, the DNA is TGTGCCAGCAGTGTCAGTCGCGAGACCTATCAGCCCCAGCATTTT.

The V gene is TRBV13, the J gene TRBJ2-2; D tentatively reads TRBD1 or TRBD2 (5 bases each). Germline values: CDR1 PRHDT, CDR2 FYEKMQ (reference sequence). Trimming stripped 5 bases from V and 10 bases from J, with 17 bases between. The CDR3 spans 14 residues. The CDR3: CASSLWDGKEELFF. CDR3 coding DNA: TGTGCCAGCAGCCTCTGGGACGGCAAGGAGGAGCTGTTTTTT.

The CDR3 spells CASSRDRVGYEQYF. The DNA for the CDR3 is TGCGCCAGCAGCCGGGACAGGGTAGGGTACGAGCAGTACTTC. The chain joins TRBV4-3 to TRBJ2-7; 9 nucleotides match TRBD1. The CDR3 extends over 14 amino acids. The V and J ends lost 4 bases and 4 bases, in that order; junction bases with no gene match: 5. Looked up from germline, CDR1 is LGHNA and CDR2 is YSLEER.

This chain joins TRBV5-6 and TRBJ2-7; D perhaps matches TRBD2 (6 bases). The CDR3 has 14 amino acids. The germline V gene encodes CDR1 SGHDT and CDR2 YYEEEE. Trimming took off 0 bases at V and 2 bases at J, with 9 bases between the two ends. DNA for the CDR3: TGTGCCAGCAGCTTGGGTGCGGGGCCCTACGAGCAGTACTTC. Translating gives CASSLGAGPYEQYF.

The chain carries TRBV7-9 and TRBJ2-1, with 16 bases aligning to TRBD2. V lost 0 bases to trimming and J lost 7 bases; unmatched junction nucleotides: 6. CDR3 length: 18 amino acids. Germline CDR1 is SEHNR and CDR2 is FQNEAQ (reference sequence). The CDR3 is CASSLAPGTSGRGNEQFF. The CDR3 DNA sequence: TGTGCCAGCAGCTTAGCGCCGGGGACTAGCGGGAGGGGGAATGAGCAGTTCTTC.

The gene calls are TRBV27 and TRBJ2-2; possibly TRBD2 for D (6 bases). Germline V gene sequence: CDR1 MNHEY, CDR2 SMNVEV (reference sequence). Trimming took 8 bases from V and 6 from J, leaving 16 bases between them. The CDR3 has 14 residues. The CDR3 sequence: CASGIRGDPGELFF. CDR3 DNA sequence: TGTGCCAGCGGAATTCGCGGGGACCCCGGGGAGCTGTTTTTT.

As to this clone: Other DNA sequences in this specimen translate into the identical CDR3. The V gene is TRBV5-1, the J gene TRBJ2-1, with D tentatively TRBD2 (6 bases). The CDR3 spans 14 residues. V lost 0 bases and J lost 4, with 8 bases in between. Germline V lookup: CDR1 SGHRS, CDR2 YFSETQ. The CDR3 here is CASSLAGAYNEQFF. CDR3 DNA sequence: TGCGCCAGCAGCTTGGCGGGAGCTTACAATGAGCAGTTCTTC. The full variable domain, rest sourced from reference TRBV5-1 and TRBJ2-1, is KAGVTQTPRYLIKTRGQQVTLSCSPISGHRSVSWYQQTPGQGLQFLFEYFSETQRNKGNFPGRFSGRQFSNSRSEMNVSTLELGDSALYLCASSLAGAYNEQFFGPGTRLTVL.

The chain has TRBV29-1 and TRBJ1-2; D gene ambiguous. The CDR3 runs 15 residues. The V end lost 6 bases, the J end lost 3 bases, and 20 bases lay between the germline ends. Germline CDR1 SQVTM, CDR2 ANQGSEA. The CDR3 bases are TGCAGCGTCCAGGTCATCGGGGAGGAGGACTATGGCTACACCTTC. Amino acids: CSVQVIGEEDYGYTF.

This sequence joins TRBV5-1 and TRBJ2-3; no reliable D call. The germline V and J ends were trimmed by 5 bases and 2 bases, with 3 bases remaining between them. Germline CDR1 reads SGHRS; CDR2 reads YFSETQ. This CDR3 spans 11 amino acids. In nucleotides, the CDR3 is TGCGCCAGCAGGCTCACAGATACGCAGTATTTT. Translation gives CASRLTDTQYF.

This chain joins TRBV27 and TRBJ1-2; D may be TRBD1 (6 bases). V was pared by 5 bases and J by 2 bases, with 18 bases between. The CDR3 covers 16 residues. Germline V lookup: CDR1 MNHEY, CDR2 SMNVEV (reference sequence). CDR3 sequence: CASSPHPGGPNYGYTF. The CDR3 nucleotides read TGTGCCAGCAGTCCTCACCCTGGGGGGCCCAACTATGGCTACACCTTC.

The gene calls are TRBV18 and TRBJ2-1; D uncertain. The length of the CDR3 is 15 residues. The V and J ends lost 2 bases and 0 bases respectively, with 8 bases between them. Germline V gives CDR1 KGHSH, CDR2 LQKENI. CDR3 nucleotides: TGTGCCAGCTCACCAAGGGCGGTCTCCTACAATGAGCAGTTCTTC. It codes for CASSPRAVSYNEQFF.

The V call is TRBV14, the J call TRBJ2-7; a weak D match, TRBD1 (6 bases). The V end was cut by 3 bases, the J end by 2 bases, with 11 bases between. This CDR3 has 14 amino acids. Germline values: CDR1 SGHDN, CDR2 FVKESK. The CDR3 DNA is TGTGCCAGCAGCCATCGGACAGTCCCCTACGAGCAGTACTTC. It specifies CASSHRTVPYEQYF.

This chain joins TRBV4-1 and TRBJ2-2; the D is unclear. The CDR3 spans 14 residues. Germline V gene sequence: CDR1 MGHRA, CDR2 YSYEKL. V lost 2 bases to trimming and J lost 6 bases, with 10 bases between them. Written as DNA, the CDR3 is TGCGCCAGCAGCCAATTCGAGCCGGCCGGGGAGCTGTTTTTT. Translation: CASSQFEPAGELFF.